The present entry profiles one T cell receptor (beta chain) with its context. V was shortened by 0 bases and J by 5 bases, with 7 bases between the two germline ends. The CDR3 length is 13 residues. Germline CDR1 is LGHNA and CDR2 is YSLEER. The data stem from a study of T-cell reconstitution after alpha-beta-depleted transplantation in children. For TCRbeta, the library was prepared with unique molecular identifiers. TCRdb ran MiXCR on the PCR reads and lists one entry per CDR3 protein. This sample yields 300,000 to 400,000 distinct CDR3 sequences, of which roughly 13% are seen a single time; roughly 4.5% belongs to the top ten.

V usage is TRBV4-3 and J usage is TRBJ1-1, with D unclear. The receptor was isolated from a human donor who donated a stem cell graft to a child with Fanconi anemia. This material consisted of PBMCs, taken from the stem cell graft. For the CDR3, the DNA is TGCGCCAGCAGCCAAGATATAGGGACTGAAGCTTTCTTT. Protein sequence: CASSQDIGTEAFF.